The 29 T cell receptor beta chains below were found in one sample sequenced in a study of vaccination and CD4 T cells after COVID-19. These receptors have no identified antigens. The treatment is: approximately 9-day PBMC culture with coronavirus spike peptide pools or control peptides (ViraFEST assay). At the Johns Hopkins FTIC core, DNA taken from cultured CD4+ T cells was sequenced by way of the Oncomine TCR Beta short-read assay. MiXCR was run by TCRdb on the PCR reads, yielding one entry per CDR3 protein. Among about 23,000 distinct CDR3 sequences listed, approximately 48% were seen once. Sample: CD4+ T cells from blood, cultured in vitro, taken before SARS-CoV-2 vaccination. The receptors were gathered from a human donor who received a COVID-19 vaccine.

V gene TRBV6-1 combines with J gene TRBJ1-1; 7 bases fit TRBD1. V lost 0 bases and J lost 3; bases outside the gene matches: 7. There are 16 residues in the CDR3. Germline-derived CDR1 and CDR2 are MNHNS and SASEGT. CDR3 bases: TGTGCCAGCAGTGAAGCGGTCAGGGGGGTGGACACTGAAGCTTTCTTT. It codes for CASSEAVRGVDTEAFF.

The chain couples TRBV24-1 to TRBJ2-1, with 10 bases identical to TRBD2. V lost 4 bases and J lost 2; bases outside the gene matches: 13. This CDR3 is built from 19 residues. Germline CDR1 is KGHDR and CDR2 is SFDVKD. The CDR3 coding sequence is TGTGCCACCAGTGACCGTAAGAGGCTAGCGGGGGCCACCTACAATGAGCAGTTCTTC. Translated, it gives CATSDRKRLAGATYNEQFF.

The chain employs TRBV6-1 and TRBJ2-3; D perhaps matches TRBD1 (6 bases). Between the trimmed V and J ends, which lost 6 bases and 0 bases, there was a span of 25 bases. Looked up from germline, CDR1 is MNHNS and CDR2 is SASEGT. The CDR3 extends over 19 amino acids. The CDR3 DNA reads TGTGCCAGCAGCCCGGTAAAATACAGGGCTAGCCGTAGCACAGATACGCAGTATTTT. The encoded protein is CASSPVKYRASRSTDTQYF.

The chain has TRBV20-1 and TRBJ1-2, with D unclear. Germline lookup yields CDR1 DFQATT and CDR2 SNEGSKA (reference sequence). This CDR3 spans 11 amino acids. Trimming took 4 bases from V and 4 from J, leaving 7 bases between them. Here the CDR3 DNA reads TGCAGTGCTAATGGCCGCTATGGCTACACCTTC. The encoded protein is CSANGRYGYTF.

The V gene is TRBV5-1, the J gene TRBJ2-5; D is possibly TRBD2 (6 bases). Germline-derived CDR1 and CDR2 are SGHRS and YFSETQ. V lost 4 bases and J 5 bases, leaving 15 bases between the germline ends. The CDR3 is 14 residues long. The CDR3 DNA reads TGCGCCAGCAGCCCGGGAGTAGCGCGGGAGACCCAGTACTTC. Translated: CASSPGVARETQYF.

V gene TRBV6-1 combines with J gene TRBJ2-3; the match to TRBD2 covers 10 bases. V dropped 7 bases and J dropped 3; count of bases not matched to a gene: 1. This CDR3 has 13 amino acids. The germline CDR1 and CDR2 sequences are MNHNS and SASEGT. This CDR3 reads CASTSGGTDTQYF. CDR3 DNA: TGTGCCAGCACTAGCGGGGGAACAGATACGCAGTATTTT.

This chain connects TRBV20-1 to TRBJ2-5; 9 positions match TRBD1. Germline V CDR1 and CDR2: DFQATT, SNEGSKA (reference sequence). Trimming took 6 bases from V and 5 from J; bases not matched to a gene: 10. CDR3 size: 14 residues. The CDR3 here is CSANSGQGLETQYF. The CDR3 coding sequence is TGCAGTGCCAACTCGGGACAGGGATTGGAGACCCAGTACTTC.

This chain links TRBV6-5 with TRBJ1-1; 10 nucleotides line up with TRBD1. Germline V CDR1 and CDR2: MNHEY, SVGAGI. This CDR3 is 15 amino acids long. Trimming took 1 base from V and 7 from J; bases not matched to a gene: 6. CDR3 sequence: CASSYYPTGGGEAFF. The CDR3 DNA reads as TGTGCCAGCAGTTACTACCCGACAGGGGGCGGTGAAGCTTTCTTT.

The chain has TRBV21-1 and TRBJ1-4. TRBV21-1 is a pseudogene segment. The length of the CDR3 is 15 residues. The chain's CDR3 is CASSKAGHRWEKLFF. DNA of the CDR3: TGTGCCAGCAGCAAAGCAGGGCATCGCTGGGAAAAACTGTTTTTT.

The chain uses TRBV10-3 and TRBJ2-1; TRBD1 matches 12 bases. The ends lost 6 bases at V and 8 bases at J; junction bases unmatched: 5. From germline, CDR1 is ENHRY and CDR2 SYGVKD. This CDR3 region has 14 residues. For the CDR3, the DNA is TGTGCCATCAGGGGGACAGGGGGCAGGGATGAGCAGTTCTTC. This codes for CAIRGTGGRDEQFF.

Only a few counts were recorded for this clonotype. The CDR3 here is CASSASDRERGSPLHF. CDR3 coding DNA: TGTGCCAGCAGTGCCTCGGACAGGGAAAGAGGGTCACCCCTCCACTTT. This chain joins TRBV6-1 and TRBJ1-6, with 8 bases matching TRBD1. The length of the CDR3 is 16 residues. V lost 4 bases and J lost 10; bases outside the gene matches: 12. Looked up from germline, CDR1 is MNHNS and CDR2 is SASEGT.

A few counts support this clonotype. The chain couples TRBV20-1 to TRBJ1-1, with D tentatively TRBD1 (5 bases). V was pared by 1 base and J by 6 bases, with 15 bases between. Germline loops: CDR1 DFQATT, CDR2 SNEGSKA (reference sequence). The CDR3 extends over 14 amino acids. The DNA of the CDR3 is TGCAGTGCTAGAGTTGGGGGTAGGATCGCTGAAGCTTTCTTT. It encodes CSARVGGRIAEAFF.

This clonotype has more than one count but fewer than ten. This sequence joins TRBV7-8 and TRBJ2-7; D possibly corresponds to TRBD2 (6 bases). Deletions cut 1 base from V and 2 bases from J, with 9 bases between. Germline V CDR1 and CDR2: SGHVS, FQNEAQ. The CDR3 has 14 residues. CDR3: CASSLVGGAYEQYF. Here the CDR3 DNA reads TGTGCCAGCAGCTTAGTCGGCGGGGCCTACGAGCAGTACTTC.

This rearrangement joins TRBV11-3 to TRBJ2-2; 10 bases line up with TRBD2. Per the germline V gene, CDR1 is SGHNT and CDR2 is YENEEA. J was trimmed by 1 base and V by 5 bases; bases with no gene match: 7. The CDR3 has 17 residues. The CDR3 nucleotides read TGTGCCAGCAGCCGTTTCGTAGCGGGGGGGAACACCGGGGAGCTGTTTTTT. Its protein is CASSRFVAGGNTGELFF.

V is TRBV10-3 and J is TRBJ1-3; D not certain. The CDR3 consists of 15 residues. The germline gives CDR1 ENHRY, CDR2 SYGVKD. Trimming pared 2 bases from V and 2 bases from J, leaving 10 bases between. DNA for the CDR3: TGTGCCATCAGTGAGCAGGCTTTGGCTGGAAACACCATATATTTT. The encoded protein is CAISEQALAGNTIYF.

This clonotype was counted a few times. The rearrangement joins TRBV6-1 to TRBJ1-1; D call uncertain. V dropped 6 bases and J dropped 11 bases, with 16 bases sitting between them. The CDR3 totals 12 residues. Germline-derived CDR1 and CDR2 are MNHNS and SASEGT. CDR3 sequence reads: CASSLGRTGAFF. The CDR3 coding sequence is TGTGCCAGCAGCTTGGGAAGGACGGGGGCTTTCTTT.

The V gene is TRBV30, the J gene TRBJ2-7; possibly TRBD2 for D (6 bases). This CDR3 has 14 amino acids. V lost 3 bases to trimming and J lost 0 bases, with 12 bases between them. CDR1 and CDR2 (germline): GTSNPN, SVGIG (reference sequence). The CDR3 protein is CAWSGGPSSYEQYF. CDR3 nucleotide sequence: TGTGCCTGGAGCGGGGGACCTAGCTCCTACGAGCAGTACTTC.

This clonotype has more than one count but fewer than ten. The chain recombines TRBV15 with TRBJ2-7, with D tentatively TRBD2 (6 bases). The CDR3 totals 16 residues. The V gene lost 0 bases and the J gene lost 4 bases, with 16 bases spanning the gap. CDR1 LNHNV and CDR2 YYDKDF come from the germline V gene (reference sequence). In DNA, the CDR3 is TGTGCCACCAGCAGAGATTTCGGGGGTGGCGAGTACGAGCAGTACTTC. Translated: CATSRDFGGGEYEQYF.

The chain links TRBV24-1 to TRBJ1-1; TRBD1 might be the D (6 bases). The CDR3 contains 13 residues. Germline V lookup: CDR1 KGHDR, CDR2 SFDVKD. V was trimmed by 5 bases and J by 4 bases, leaving 10 bases between them. CDR3 sequence (DNA): TGTGCCACCAGTGGGAGAGGGGGCACTGAAGCTTTCTTT. Its protein product is CATSGRGGTEAFF.

This clonotype was recorded a few times. The chain carries TRBV2 and TRBJ1-5; 9 bases line up with TRBD1. The CDR3 covers 15 residues. CDR1 is SNHLY, CDR2 FYNNEI, per germline. The ends lost 3 bases at V and 3 bases at J; junction bases unmatched: 3. CDR3 bases: TGTGCCAGCAGTGACGGACAGGGGTTCAATCAGCCCCAGCATTTT. It translates to CASSDGQGFNQPQHF.

This clonotype has a handful of counts. This rearrangement joins TRBV10-1 to TRBJ2-3; D gene uncertain. Germline values: CDR1 WNHNN, CDR2 SYGVQD (reference sequence). The CDR3 covers 13 residues. The V end was cut by 0 bases, the J end by 5 bases, with 6 bases between. CDR3 coding DNA: TGCGCCAGCAGTGAGTCACCGCAAGATACGCAGTATTTT. It is translated as CASSESPQDTQYF.

The chain joins TRBV5-1 to TRBJ2-5; D possibly corresponds to TRBD1 (5 bases). Germline values: CDR1 SGHRS, CDR2 YFSETQ. V lost 0 bases to trimming and J lost 3 bases, with 9 bases between them. The length of the CDR3 is 14 residues. CDR3 residues: CASSLAGMEETQYF. In nucleotides, the CDR3 is TGCGCCAGCAGCTTGGCAGGGATGGAAGAGACCCAGTACTTC.

By share, this clonotype ranks as medium-sized (0.01 to 0.1%). The J gene is TRBJ1-6, the V gene TRBV14, with TRBD1 matching 11 bases. Unmatched junction bases numbered 5, after V lost 4 bases and J lost 9 bases. This CDR3 region has 15 residues. Germline V gene lookup returns CDR1 SGHDN and CDR2 FVKESK. This chain's CDR3 is CASSPGQGAISPLHF. In DNA form, the CDR3 reads TGTGCCAGCAGCCCTGGACAGGGGGCGATTTCACCCCTCCACTTT.

This sequence joins TRBV5-1 and TRBJ2-3; D is ambiguous. This CDR3 comprises 15 residues. Germline lookup yields CDR1 SGHRS and CDR2 YFSETQ. Trimming took off 4 bases at V and 0 bases at J, with 12 bases between the two ends. The CDR3: CASSRRVSSTDTQYF. CDR3 coding DNA: TGCGCCAGCAGCCGCCGGGTCAGTAGCACAGATACGCAGTATTTT.

A few counts support this clonotype. The gene calls are TRBV6-4 and TRBJ1-6, with a weak D call TRBD1 (5 bases). Germline assignment: CDR1 MRHNA and CDR2 SNTAGT. CDR3 length: 15 amino acids. Trimming pared 4 bases from V and 5 bases from J, leaving 12 bases between. The CDR3 DNA reads TGTGCCAGCAGTGTTTCCGGACATCATAATTCACCCCTCCACTTT. It codes for CASSVSGHHNSPLHF.

This clonotype was observed a handful of times. The chain has TRBV4-2 and TRBJ1-1; D not certain. V gave up 0 bases and J gave up 0 bases, with 5 bases separating them. Looked up from germline, CDR1 is LGHNA and CDR2 is YNFKEQ. This CDR3 spans 14 amino acids. The DNA for the CDR3 is TGTGCCAGCAGCCAAGATATAATGAACACTGAAGCTTTCTTT. Its translation: CASSQDIMNTEAFF.

This clonotype was picked up a small number of times. The rearrangement joins TRBV7-6 to TRBJ1-5; D is perhaps TRBD1 (6 bases). Trimming removed 5 bases from V and 2 bases from J, with 13 bases in between. The CDR3 has 15 amino acids. Germline V gene lookup returns CDR1 SGHVS and CDR2 FNYEAQ. In DNA, the CDR3 is TGTGCCAGCAGCCTCATACAGGGTGGCAATCAGCCCCAGCATTTT. This sequence encodes CASSLIQGGNQPQHF.

This clonotype has just one count. This chain connects TRBV6-5 to TRBJ1-2; TRBD1 matches at 11 bases. The V gene's germline CDR1 is MNHEY and CDR2 SVGAGI. After removal of 2 bases from V and 8 bases from J, the junction contained 10 bases not matched to a gene. The CDR3 sequence is 16 residues long. The CDR3 reads CASSYPNPGQGDGYTF. Written as DNA, the CDR3 is TGTGCCAGCAGTTACCCCAATCCGGGACAGGGGGACGGCTACACCTTC.

The chain couples TRBV10-3 to TRBJ2-3; 15 bases line up with TRBD2. V was clipped by 7 bases and J by 3 bases; unmatched bases: 11. The CDR3 runs 18 residues. Germline V gene data show CDR1 as ENHRY and CDR2 as SYGVKD. CDR3 nucleotide sequence: TGTGCCATCAACCGACCTGGGACTAGCGGGGGGCGTACAGATACGCAGTATTTT. Translated: CAINRPGTSGGRTDTQYF.